This paragraph covers one TCR beta chain sequence. Which antigen it targets is not known. Per-base quality was not reported, and no clone a single base away is much larger than it. This specimen comes from a study of blood T cell repertoires in COVID-19 (dated by TCRdb to the early 2020s). About the full investigation: Samples covering the acute and convalescent phases of COVID-19 were provided by collaborators in the United States, Italy and Spain. The prospective study material was composed of cDNA or gDNA derived from T cells, B-cell-depleted T cells, or PBMCs. The samples were drawn from two sources: the first 160 participants of the ongoing ImmuneRACE study, and 1,200 or so subjects contributed by 6 global collaborators. The dataset comprised deeply sampled blood TCRbeta repertoires from subjects exposed to, actively infected with, or recovered from COVID-19. HLA class I and class II types, where available, came from metadata supplied by the sample provider rather than from assay-based typing. Sample metadata almost always included a de-identified subject ID, COVID-19 status, age in years and sex. The repertoires were made available in a free public database intended to serve as a resource for research on the immune response to SARS-CoV-2.

The full study reports these points: The amount of clinical and demographic metadata varied by source and participant and was provided uncurated.

The CDR3 runs 16 amino acids, cysteine and phenylalanine included. Of the read, only the CDR3 DNA is kept; its 48 bases are in frame from base 1. Clipping removes 5 bases from V and 3 bases from J, with 5 as the unmatched junction base count. The germline V gene specifies SGHVS as CDR1 and FQNEAQ as CDR2. Participants in the prospective study were aged 18 to 89 years, lived in more than 20 United States geographic areas, and enrolled through a virtual design. In the prospective study, participants were assigned to cohorts based on the clinical history participants reported in a screening survey and a study questionnaire. Recovered participants in ImmuneRACE Cohort 3 were defined by two consecutive negative NP/OP PCR tests, clearance by a healthcare professional, or resolution of symptoms. In the prospective study, mobile phlebotomists collected whole blood, serum and a nasopharyngeal or oropharyngeal swab from each participant. Participants in the prospective study had the option to provide additional blood draws and questionnaires over a 2-month period. Prospective study blood samples were shipped either frozen or at room temperature before DNA extraction.

TCRbeta CDR3 regions were amplified from genomic DNA using the immunoSEQ Assay, a bias-controlled multiplex PCR. In the original analysis: Nucleated cell counts per sample were estimated from amplification of reference gene primers within the assay. Sequence reads were collapsed and filtered to measure the absolute abundance of every unique TCRbeta CDR3 rearrangement. For each sample, productive Simpson clonality was calculated as the square root of Simpson's diversity index across productive rearrangements. This immuneACCESS table, as held by TCRdb, lists in-frame sequences with V and J called but not all clones. Of the missing ones, under half trace to an unresolved V gene in checked studies; the others have no known cause. V and J calls and clone size are those listed in that table; D and trimming were worked out from the DNA. This sample holds over 250,000 clones; roughly 90% were observed only once. The ten largest clones capture 1% of the sample.

This chain joins TRBV7-8 to TRBJ2-3, with 13 bases aligning to TRBD2. The TCR was taken from a woman aged 25-40 years who had recovered from COVID-19. Sequenced sample: PBMCs or T cells enriched from blood (not recorded which). The DNA sequence follows: TGTGCCAGCAGCGTACTAGCGGGAGGGATTACAGATACGCAGTATTTT. The resulting protein is CASSVLAGGITDTQYF.